This T cell receptor (beta chain) was identified during a study of T cells in localized non-small cell lung cancer. Some clones are missing from TCRdb's copy, which holds only in-frame ones; the method was immunoSEQ multiplex PCR. This table has 20,000 to 30,000 clones, 91% appearing once. V dropped 4 bases and J dropped 0 bases, with 8 bases sitting between them. CDR1 is LGHNA and CDR2 is YNFKEQ in the germline V gene. The CDR3 length is 14 residues. The sequence was obtained from an older female donor with stage II squamous cell lung carcinoma. This sample comprised peripheral blood, obtained before any cancer treatment. The rearrangement uses TRBV4-2 and TRBJ2-3; weak D call: TRBD1 (5 bases). CDR3 nucleotides: TGTGCCAGCAGCCTAGGGGATAGCACAGATACGCAGTATTTT. As protein: CASSLGDSTDTQYF.